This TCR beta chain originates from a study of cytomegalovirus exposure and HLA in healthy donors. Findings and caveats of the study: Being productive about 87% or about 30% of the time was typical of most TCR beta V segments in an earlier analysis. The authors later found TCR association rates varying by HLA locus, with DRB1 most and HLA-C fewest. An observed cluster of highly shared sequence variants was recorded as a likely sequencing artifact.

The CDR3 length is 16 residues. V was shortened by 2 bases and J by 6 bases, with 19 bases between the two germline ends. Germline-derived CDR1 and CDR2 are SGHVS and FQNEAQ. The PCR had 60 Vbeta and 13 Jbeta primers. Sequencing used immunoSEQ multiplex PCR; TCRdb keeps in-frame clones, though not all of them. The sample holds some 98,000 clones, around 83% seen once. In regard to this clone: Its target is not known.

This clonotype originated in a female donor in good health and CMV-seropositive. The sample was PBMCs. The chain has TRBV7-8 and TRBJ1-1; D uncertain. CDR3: CASSLTAGGRNAEAFF. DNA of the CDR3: TGTGCCAGCAGCTTAACGGCTGGCGGTCGGAATGCTGAAGCTTTCTTT.